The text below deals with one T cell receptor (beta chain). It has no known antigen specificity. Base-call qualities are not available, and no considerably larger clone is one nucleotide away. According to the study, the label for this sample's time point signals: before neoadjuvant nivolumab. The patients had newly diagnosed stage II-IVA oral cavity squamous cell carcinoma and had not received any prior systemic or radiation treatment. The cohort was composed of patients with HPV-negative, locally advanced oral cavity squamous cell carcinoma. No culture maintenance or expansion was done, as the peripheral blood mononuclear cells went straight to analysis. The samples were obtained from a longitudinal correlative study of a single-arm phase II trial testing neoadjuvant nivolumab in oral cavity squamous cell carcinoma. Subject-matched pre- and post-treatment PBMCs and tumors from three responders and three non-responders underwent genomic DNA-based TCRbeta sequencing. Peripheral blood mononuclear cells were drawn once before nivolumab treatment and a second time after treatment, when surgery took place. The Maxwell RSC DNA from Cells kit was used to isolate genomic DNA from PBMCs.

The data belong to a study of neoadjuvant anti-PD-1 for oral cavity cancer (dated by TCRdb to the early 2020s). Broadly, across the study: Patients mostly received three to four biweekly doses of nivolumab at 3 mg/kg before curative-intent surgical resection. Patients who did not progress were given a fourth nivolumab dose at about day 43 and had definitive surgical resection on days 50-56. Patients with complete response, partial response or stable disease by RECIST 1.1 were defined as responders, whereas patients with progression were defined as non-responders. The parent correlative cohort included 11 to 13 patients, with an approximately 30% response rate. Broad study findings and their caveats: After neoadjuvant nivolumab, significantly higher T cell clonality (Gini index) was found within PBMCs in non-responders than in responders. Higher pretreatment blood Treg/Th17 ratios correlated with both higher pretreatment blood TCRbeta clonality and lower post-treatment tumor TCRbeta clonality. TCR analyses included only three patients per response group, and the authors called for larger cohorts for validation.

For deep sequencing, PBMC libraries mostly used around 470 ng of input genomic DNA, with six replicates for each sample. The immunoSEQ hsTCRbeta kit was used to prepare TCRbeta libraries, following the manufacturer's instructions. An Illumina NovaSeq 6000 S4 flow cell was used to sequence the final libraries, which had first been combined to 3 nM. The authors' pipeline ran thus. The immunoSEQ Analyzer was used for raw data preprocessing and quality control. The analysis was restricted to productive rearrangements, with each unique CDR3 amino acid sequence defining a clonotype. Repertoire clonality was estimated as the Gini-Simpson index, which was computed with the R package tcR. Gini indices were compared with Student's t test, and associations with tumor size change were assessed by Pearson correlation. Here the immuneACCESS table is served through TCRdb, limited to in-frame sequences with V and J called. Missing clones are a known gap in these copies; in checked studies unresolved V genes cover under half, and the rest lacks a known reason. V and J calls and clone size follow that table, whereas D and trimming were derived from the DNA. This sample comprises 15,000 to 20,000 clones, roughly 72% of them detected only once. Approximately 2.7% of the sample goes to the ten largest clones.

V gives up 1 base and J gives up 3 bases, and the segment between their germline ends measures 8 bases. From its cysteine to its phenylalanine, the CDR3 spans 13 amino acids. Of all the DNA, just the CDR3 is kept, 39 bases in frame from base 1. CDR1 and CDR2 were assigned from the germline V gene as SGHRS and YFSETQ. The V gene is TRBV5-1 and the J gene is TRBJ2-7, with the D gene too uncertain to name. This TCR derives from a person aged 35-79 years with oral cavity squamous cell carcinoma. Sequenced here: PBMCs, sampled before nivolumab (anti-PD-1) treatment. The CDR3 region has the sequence CASSLYLNYEQYF. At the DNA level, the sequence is TGCGCCAGCAGCTTGTATCTGAACTACGAGCAGTACTTC.